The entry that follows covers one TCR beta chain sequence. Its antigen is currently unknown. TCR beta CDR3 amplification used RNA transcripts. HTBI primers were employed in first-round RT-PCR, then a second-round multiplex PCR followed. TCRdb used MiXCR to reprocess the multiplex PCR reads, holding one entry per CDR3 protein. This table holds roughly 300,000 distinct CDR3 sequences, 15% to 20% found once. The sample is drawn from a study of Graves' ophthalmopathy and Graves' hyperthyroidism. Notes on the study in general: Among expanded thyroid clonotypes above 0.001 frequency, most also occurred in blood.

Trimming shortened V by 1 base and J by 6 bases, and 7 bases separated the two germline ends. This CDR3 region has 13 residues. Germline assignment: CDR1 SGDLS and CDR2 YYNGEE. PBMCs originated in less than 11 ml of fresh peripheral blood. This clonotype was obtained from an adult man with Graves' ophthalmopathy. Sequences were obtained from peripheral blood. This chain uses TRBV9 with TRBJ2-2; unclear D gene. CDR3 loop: CASSVYVSGELFF. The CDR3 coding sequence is TGTGCCAGCAGCGTATACGTCTCCGGGGAGCTGTTTTTT.